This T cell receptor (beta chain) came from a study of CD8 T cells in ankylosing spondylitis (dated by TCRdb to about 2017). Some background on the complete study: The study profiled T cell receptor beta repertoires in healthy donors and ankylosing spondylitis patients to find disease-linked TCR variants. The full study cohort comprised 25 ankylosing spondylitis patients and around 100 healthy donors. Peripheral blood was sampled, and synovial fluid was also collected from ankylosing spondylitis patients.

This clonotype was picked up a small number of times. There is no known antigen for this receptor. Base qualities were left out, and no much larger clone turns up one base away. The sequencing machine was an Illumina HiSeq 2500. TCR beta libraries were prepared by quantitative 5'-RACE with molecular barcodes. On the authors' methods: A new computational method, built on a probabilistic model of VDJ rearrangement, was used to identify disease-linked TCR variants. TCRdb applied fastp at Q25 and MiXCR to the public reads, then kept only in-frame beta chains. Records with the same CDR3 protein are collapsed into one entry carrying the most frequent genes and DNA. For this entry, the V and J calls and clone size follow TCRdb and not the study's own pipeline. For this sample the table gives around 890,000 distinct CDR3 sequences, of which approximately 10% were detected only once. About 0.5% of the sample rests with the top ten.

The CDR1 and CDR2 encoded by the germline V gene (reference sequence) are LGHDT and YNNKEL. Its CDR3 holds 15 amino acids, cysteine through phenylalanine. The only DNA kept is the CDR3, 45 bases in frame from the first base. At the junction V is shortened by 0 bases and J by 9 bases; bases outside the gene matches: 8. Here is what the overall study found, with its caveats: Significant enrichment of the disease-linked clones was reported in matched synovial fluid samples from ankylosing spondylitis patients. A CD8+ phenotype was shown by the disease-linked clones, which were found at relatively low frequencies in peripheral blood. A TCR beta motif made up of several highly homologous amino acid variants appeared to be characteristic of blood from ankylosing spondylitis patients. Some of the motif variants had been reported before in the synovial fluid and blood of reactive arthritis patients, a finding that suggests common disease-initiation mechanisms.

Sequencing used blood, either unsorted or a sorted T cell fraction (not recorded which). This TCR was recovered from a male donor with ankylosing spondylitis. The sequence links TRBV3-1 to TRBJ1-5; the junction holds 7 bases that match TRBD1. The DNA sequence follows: TGTGCCAGCAGCCAAGATTCACAGGGGTTTCGGCCCCAGCATTTT. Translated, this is CASSQDSQGFRPQHF.